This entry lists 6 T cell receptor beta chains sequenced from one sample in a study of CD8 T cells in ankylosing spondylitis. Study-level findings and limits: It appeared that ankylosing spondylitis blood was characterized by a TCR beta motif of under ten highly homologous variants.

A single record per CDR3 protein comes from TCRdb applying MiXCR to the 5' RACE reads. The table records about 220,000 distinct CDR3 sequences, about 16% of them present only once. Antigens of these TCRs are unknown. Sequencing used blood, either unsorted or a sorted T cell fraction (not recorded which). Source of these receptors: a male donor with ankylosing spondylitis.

This CDR3 is CASSEGVAGTGELFF. The CDR3 bases are TGTGCCAGCAGCGAAGGAGTAGCGGGTACCGGGGAGCTGTTTTTT. V usage is TRBV7-3 and J usage is TRBJ2-2; 7 bases match TRBD2. V lost 5 bases and J lost 5; bases outside the gene matches: 8. This CDR3 has 15 amino acids. Looked up from germline, CDR1 is SGHTA and CDR2 is FQGTGA.

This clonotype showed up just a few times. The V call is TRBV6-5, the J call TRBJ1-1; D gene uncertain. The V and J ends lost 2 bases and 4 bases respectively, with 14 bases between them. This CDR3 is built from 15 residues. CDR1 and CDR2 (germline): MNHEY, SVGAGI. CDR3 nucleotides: TGTGCCAGCAGTTACACTCCAGGTGCCTCCACTGAAGCTTTCTTT. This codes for CASSYTPGASTEAFF.

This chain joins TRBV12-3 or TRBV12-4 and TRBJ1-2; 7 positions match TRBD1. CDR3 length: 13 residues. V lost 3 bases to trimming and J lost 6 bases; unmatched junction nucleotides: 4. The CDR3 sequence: CASSLDRRDGYTF. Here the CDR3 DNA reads TGTGCCAGCAGTTTGGACAGGAGGGATGGCTACACCTTC.

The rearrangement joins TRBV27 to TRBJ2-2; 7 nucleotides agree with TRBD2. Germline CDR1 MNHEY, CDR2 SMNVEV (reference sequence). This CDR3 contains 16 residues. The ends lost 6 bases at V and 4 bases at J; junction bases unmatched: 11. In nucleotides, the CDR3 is TGTGCCAGCAGATCCCATACTAGCGATCCCACCGGGGAGCTGTTTTTT. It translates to CASRSHTSDPTGELFF.

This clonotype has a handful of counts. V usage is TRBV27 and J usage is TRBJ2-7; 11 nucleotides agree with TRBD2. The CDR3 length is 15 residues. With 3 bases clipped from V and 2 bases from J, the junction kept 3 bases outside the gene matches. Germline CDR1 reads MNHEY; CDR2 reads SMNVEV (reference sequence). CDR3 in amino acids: CASSFASGRTYEQYF. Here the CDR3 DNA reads TGTGCCAGCAGTTTCGCTAGCGGGAGGACCTACGAGCAGTACTTC.

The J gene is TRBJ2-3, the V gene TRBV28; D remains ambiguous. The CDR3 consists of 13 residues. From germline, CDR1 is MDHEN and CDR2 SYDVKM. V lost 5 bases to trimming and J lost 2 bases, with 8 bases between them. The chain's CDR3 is CASSPRATDTQYF. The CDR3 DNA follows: TGTGCCAGCAGTCCTAGGGCCACAGATACGCAGTATTTT.